Below are 9 T cell receptor beta chains sequenced from a single sample in a study of T cell responses to AZD1222 COVID-19 vaccine. TCRdb's table, derived via immunoSEQ multiplex PCR, lists solely in-frame clones and lacks some. The sample yields 100,000 to 110,000 clones, approximately 87% seen once. The specimen comprised peripheral blood, sampled on day 0 of MenACWY control vaccination. These receptor sequences come from an adult in good health.

Only one count was recorded for this clone. This chain links TRBV21-1 with TRBJ2-7; TRBD2 was called by the table and not checked on the DNA. TRBV21-1 is reported as a pseudogene. The CDR3 spans 16 residues. Here the CDR3 DNA reads TGTGCCAGCAGCAAAGGTTCGGGGGGGGACTTATACGAGCAGTACTTC. Its protein is CASSKGSGGDLYEQYF.

This clone was seen a few times. The chain couples TRBV19 to TRBJ2-4; 10 bases align to TRBD1. With V trimmed by 5 bases and J by 9 bases, 7 bases remained unmatched. Per the germline V gene, CDR1 is LNHDA and CDR2 is SQIVND (reference sequence). CDR3 length equals 14 residues. The CDR3 loop is CASSHPGTGAIQYF. CDR3 bases: TGTGCCAGTAGTCACCCTGGGACAGGGGCCATTCAGTACTTC.

The chain is built from TRBV2 and TRBJ2-5, with 8 bases aligning to TRBD2. After removal of 2 bases from V and 0 bases from J, the junction contained 8 bases not matched to a gene. There are 17 residues in the CDR3. Germline loops: CDR1 SNHLY, CDR2 FYNNEI. CDR3 nucleotides: TGTGCCAGCAGTGAAATGGCGGGGGGCCCGTACCAAGAGACCCAGTACTTC. Amino acid sequence: CASSEMAGGPYQETQYF.

In DNA form, the CDR3 reads TGCGCCAGCAGCTTGACGTGGGGCCAGCCGGGCTCACCCCTCCACTTT. It codes for CASSLTWGQPGSPLHF. This chain joins TRBV5-1 and TRBJ1-6, with D possibly matching TRBD1 (5 bases). The ends were cut back, 1 base at V and 10 bases at J, with 18 bases in the middle. The CDR3 loop spans 16 amino acids. Germline-derived CDR1 and CDR2 are SGHRS and YFSETQ. The variable domain in full, with the rest retrieved from reference TRBV5-1 and TRBJ1-6, is KAGVTQTPRYLIKTRGQQVTLSCSPISGHRSVSWYQQTPGQGLQFLFEYFSETQRNKGNFPGRFSGRQFSNSRSEMNVSTLELGDSALYLCASSLTWGQPGSPLHFGNGTRLTVT.

This clone was detected only a few times. The genes are TRBV5-6 and TRBJ1-6; TRBD1 is a possible D gene (6 bases). The V gene's germline CDR1 is SGHDT and CDR2 YYEEEE. This CDR3 contains 13 residues. The V end was cut by 1 base, the J end by 9 bases, with 8 bases between. The CDR3 DNA sequence: TGTGCCAGCAGCTTGAGGACAGCTTCACCCCTCCACTTT. It translates to CASSLRTASPLHF.

V usage is TRBV21-1 and J usage is TRBJ2-7. TRBV21-1 is recorded as a pseudogene. The CDR3 runs to 14 residues. Here the CDR3 reads CASRSRDRSYEQYF. Here the CDR3 DNA reads TGTGCCAGCAGGAGCCGGGACCGGTCCTACGAGCAGTACTTC.

The chain joins TRBV4-2 to TRBJ1-4; D is undetermined. The CDR3 loop spans 15 amino acids. V was cut by 4 bases and J by 6 bases, with 15 bases left in between. Germline-derived CDR1 and CDR2 are LGHNA and YNFKEQ. The CDR3 loop reads CASSPTGVGDEKLFF. As DNA, the CDR3 is TGTGCCAGCAGCCCGACCGGGGTTGGGGATGAAAAACTGTTTTTT.

This chain connects TRBV18 to TRBJ2-3, with 9 bases identical to TRBD1. The CDR3 extends over 15 amino acids. CDR1 and CDR2 from the germline V gene are KGHSH and LQKENI. The junction had 1 base not matched to a gene; V was cut back by 2 bases and J by 1 base. The CDR3 loop reads CASSPRTGGTDTQYF. CDR3 in DNA: TGTGCCAGCTCACCAAGGACAGGGGGCACAGATACGCAGTATTTT.

The gene calls are TRBV15 and TRBJ2-1; possibly TRBD1 or TRBD2 for D (7 bases each). In germline, CDR1 is LNHNV, CDR2 YYDKDF (reference sequence). V dropped 0 bases and J dropped 7 bases, with 16 bases sitting between them. The CDR3 has 16 residues. CDR3 sequence (DNA): TGTGCCACCAGCAGAGACAGGGGGAGGGCCGTTAATGAGCAGTTCTTC. Translated: CATSRDRGRAVNEQFF.